This T cell receptor (beta chain) was captured by sequencing in a study of PD-1 blockade in mismatch repair-deficient tumors. Study information: Enrolled about 2012-2016, patients had progressing, pretreated mismatch repair-deficient cancers of more than ten types. General observations from the study: Tumor-resident clones, often undetectable pretreatment in blood, expanded then contracted after pembrolizumab.

The repertoire was sequenced with immunoSEQ multiplex PCR; TCRdb's copy has only in-frame clones and lacks some. The sample has around 130,000 clones, approximately 91% seen once. This CDR3 has 13 amino acids. Losses at the gene ends were 4 bases for V and 7 bases for J; bases not matched to a gene: 6. Germline V gene data show CDR1 as MNHEY and CDR2 as SMNVEV (reference sequence). PCR or immunohistochemistry showed mismatch repair deficiency in every enrolled patient. With regard to this clone: Antigen specificity is unknown.

This TCR was sampled from an adult with mismatch repair-deficient cancer. This sequence joins TRBV27 and TRBJ2-5; 7 bases align to TRBD1. Sample: peripheral blood, taken roughly 67 weeks after starting pembrolizumab. The CDR3 spells CASSWAGGRTQYF. CDR3 coding DNA: TGTGCCAGCAGTTGGGCAGGGGGACGGACCCAGTACTTC.